The 30 T cell receptor beta chains below all came from one sample that was sequenced in a study of blood T cell repertoires in COVID-19 (dated by TCRdb to the early 2020s). Libraries came from the immunoSEQ multiplex PCR assay. TCRdb provides this immuneACCESS table in a form limited to in-frame rearrangements. Some clones are lacking; in checked studies, under half of them reflect an unresolved V gene, and why the rest are absent is not known. In all, the sample holds approximately 62,000 clones, and 85% to 90% of those were seen once. Of the sample, around 8.3% is held by the ten largest clones. Sequencing used peripheral blood. The receptors shown here come from a human donor with active COVID-19. The donor label of this sample is uncertain.

This clone is a singleton in its sample. The rearrangement links TRBV6-2 or TRBV6-3 to TRBJ1-5; possible D gene TRBD1, 5 bases. Germline V CDR1 and CDR2: MNHEY, SVGEGT. The CDR3 runs 14 residues. Trimming took 6 bases from V and 0 from J, leaving 9 bases between them. For the CDR3, the DNA is TGTGCCAGCAGCAAGGGGCTTAGCAATCAGCCCCAGCATTTT. This gives the protein CASSKGLSNQPQHF.

DNA of the CDR3: TGTGCCAGCAGCTTAGGTCTTGGCAGGGTGAATTCACCCCTCCACTTT. Its protein is CASSLGLGRVNSPLHF. The chain links TRBV7-2 to TRBJ1-6, with D tentatively TRBD1 (5 bases). The CDR3 runs 16 residues. The V end lost 1 base, the J end lost 7 bases, and 14 bases lay between the germline ends. CDR1 and CDR2 from the germline V gene are SGHTA and FQGNSA.

This clone was counted a single time. The chain carries TRBV21-1 and TRBJ2-7; the D call in the table, TRBD2, was not verified against the DNA. TRBV21-1 is reported as a pseudogene. This CDR3 is 13 amino acids long. CDR3 amino acids: CASSRLELREQYF. DNA for the CDR3: TGTGCCAGCAGCAGACTAGAATTGAGGGAGCAGTACTTC.

The rearrangement links TRBV6-5 to TRBJ2-3; D remains unclear. There are 13 residues in the CDR3. Germline CDR1 is MNHEY and CDR2 is SVGAGI. With 10 bases removed from V and 0 bases from J, the gap between germline ends came to 11 bases. The CDR3 coding sequence is TGTGCCACCACACCGCCCAGCACAGATACGCAGTATTTT. Translating gives CATTPPSTDTQYF.

V gene TRBV3-1 (or the pseudogene TRBV3-2) combines with J gene TRBJ1-1; 7 bases align to TRBD1. CDR3 length: 16 amino acids. Trimming cost V 2 bases and J 5 bases; bases outside gene matches: 11. The germline V gene encodes CDR1 LGHDT and CDR2 YNNKEL (reference sequence). This CDR3 reads CASSQHRTGQATEAFF. The DNA of the CDR3 is TGTGCCAGCAGCCAACACAGGACAGGACAGGCTACTGAAGCTTTCTTT.

CDR3 in amino acids: CASSLLLAGGWYQETQYF. Written as DNA, the CDR3 is TGTGCCAGCAGCTTATTACTAGCGGGGGGCTGGTACCAAGAGACCCAGTACTTC. This chain uses TRBV7-2 with TRBJ2-5; TRBD2 agrees at 12 bases. CDR3 length equals 18 residues. In germline, CDR1 is SGHTA, CDR2 FQGNSA. After removal of 2 bases from V and 0 bases from J, the junction contained 7 bases not matched to a gene. Drawing the rest from reference TRBV7-2 and TRBJ2-5, the complete variable domain is GAGVSQSPSNKVTEKGKDVELRCDPISGHTALYWYRQSLGQGLEFLIYFQGNSAPDKSGLPSDRFSAERTGGSVSTLTIQRTQQEDSAVYLCASSLLLAGGWYQETQYFGPGTRLLVL.

Here the CDR3 reads CASPGRVTGELFF. CDR3 coding DNA: TGTGCCAGCCCCGGGAGGGTCACCGGGGAGCTGTTTTTT. The V gene is TRBV7-9, the J gene TRBJ2-2, with 8 bases fitting TRBD2. There are 13 residues in the CDR3. V lost 8 bases and J lost 4; bases outside the gene matches: 3. Per germline, CDR1 SEHNR and CDR2 FQNEAQ (reference sequence). Supplemented by reference TRBV7-9 and TRBJ2-2, the full variable domain reads DTGVSQNPRHKITKRGQNVTFRCDPISEHNRLYWYRQTLGQGPEFLTYFQNEAQLEKSRLLSDRFSAERPKGSFSTLEIQRTEQGDSAMYLCASPGRVTGELFFGEGSRLTVL.

The V call is TRBV7-8, the J call TRBJ1-2, with 9 bases matching TRBD1. This CDR3 is built from 14 residues. In germline, CDR1 is SGHVS, CDR2 FQNEAQ. V trimming: 5 bases; J trimming: 2 bases; junction bases outside the gene matches: 3. The CDR3 DNA reads TGTGCCAGCAGCCTCGGGACAGGGAACTATGGCTACACCTTC. Encoded protein: CASSLGTGNYGYTF. Looking up the rest from reference TRBV7-8 and TRBJ1-2 gives the full variable domain: GAGVSQSPRYKVAKRGQDVALRCDPISGHVSLFWYQQALGQGPEFLTYFQNEAQLDKSGLPSDRFFAERPEGSVSTLKIQRTQQEDSAVYLCASSLGTGNYGYTFGSGTRLTVV.

This clone was counted only a few times. The chain carries TRBV20-1 and TRBJ2-7, with TRBD1 identical over 10 bases. V dropped 3 bases and J dropped 7; count of bases not matched to a gene: 12. The CDR3 runs 15 residues. Germline V lookup: CDR1 DFQATT, CDR2 SNEGSKA (reference sequence). The CDR3 sequence is CSASFPGQGSGEQYF. In DNA form, the CDR3 reads TGCAGTGCTAGTTTCCCGGGACAGGGGTCGGGTGAGCAGTACTTC.

The chain links TRBV12-3 or TRBV12-4 to TRBJ2-7, with 8 bases identical to TRBD2. Trimming took 3 bases from V and 5 from J; bases not matched to a gene: 3. The CDR3 loop spans 13 amino acids. This chain's CDR3 is CASSFRTSNEQYF. CDR3 sequence (DNA): TGTGCCAGCAGTTTTAGGACTAGCAACGAGCAGTACTTC.

The chain links TRBV7-6 to TRBJ2-5, with 9 positions matching TRBD2. Germline V gene sequence: CDR1 SGHVS, CDR2 FNYEAQ. Germline trimming cut 1 base from V and 0 bases from J; bases unmatched to any gene: 6. CDR3 length equals 17 residues. The chain's CDR3 is CASSLVVAGGNQETQYF. CDR3 nucleotides: TGTGCCAGCAGCTTAGTGGTGGCGGGGGGGAACCAAGAGACCCAGTACTTC.

V gene TRBV7-2 combines with J gene TRBJ2-1; 8 positions match TRBD2. CDR1 and CDR2 (germline): SGHTA, FQGNSA. The junction had 14 bases not matched to a gene; V was cut back by 9 bases and J by 7 bases. The CDR3 is 15 amino acids. CDR3 loop: CASSRGGRADNEQFF. The CDR3 DNA sequence: TGTGCCAGTTCCCGGGGGGGGCGGGCTGATAATGAGCAGTTCTTC.

V gene TRBV5-6 combines with J gene TRBJ1-4; the D is unclear. The germline gives CDR1 SGHDT, CDR2 YYEEEE. With 0 bases removed from V and 0 bases from J, the gap between germline ends came to 6 bases. The CDR3 covers 15 residues. In nucleotides, the CDR3 is TGTGCCAGCAGCTTGGTCTCCTCAACTAATGAAAAACTGTTTTTT. It is translated as CASSLVSSTNEKLFF.

The J gene is TRBJ2-7, the V gene TRBV9; 14 bases are shared with TRBD2. Germline V gene lookup returns CDR1 SGDLS and CDR2 YYNGEE. J was trimmed by 4 bases and V by 4 bases; bases with no gene match: 4. This CDR3 spans 15 amino acids. In DNA form, the CDR3 reads TGTGCCAGCAGCCCCCGGACTAGCGGGGGGTACGAGCAGTACTTC. Protein product: CASSPRTSGGYEQYF.

This clone was recorded only once. V usage is TRBV4-1 and J usage is TRBJ2-1; D possibly corresponds to TRBD1 (6 bases). V gave up 1 base and J gave up 6 bases, with 16 bases separating them. Per the germline V gene, CDR1 is MGHRA and CDR2 is YSYEKL. The CDR3 contains 16 residues. The CDR3 nucleotides read TGCGCCAGCAGCCAAGTCTCAGGGGTATTGTCCAATGAGCAGTTCTTC. Translation: CASSQVSGVLSNEQFF.

This sequence joins TRBV6-5 and TRBJ2-7; TRBD2 agrees at 11 bases. The CDR3 is made up of 14 amino acids. Germline trimming cut 10 bases from V and 1 base from J; bases unmatched to any gene: 6. Germline V gene sequence: CDR1 MNHEY, CDR2 SVGAGI. CDR3 bases: TGTGCCACCCACCCTAGCGGGGGGTCCTACGAGCAGTACTTC. Amino acids: CATHPSGGSYEQYF.

The J gene is TRBJ2-7, the V gene TRBV7-9; D is undetermined. Trimming pared 5 bases from V and 0 bases from J, leaving 8 bases between. The CDR3 is made up of 13 amino acids. Germline loops: CDR1 SEHNR, CDR2 FQNEAQ (reference sequence). The DNA for the CDR3 is TGTGCCAGCAGCCCCCGCGGCTCCTACGAGCAGTACTTC. This translates into CASSPRGSYEQYF.

V and J are TRBV5-6 and TRBJ2-1, with TRBD2 matching over 12 bases. CDR3 length equals 15 residues. The V and J ends lost 4 bases and 9 bases, in that order; junction bases with no gene match: 8. CDR1 and CDR2 (germline): SGHDT, YYEEEE. CDR3: CASSRGGTSGREQFF. The CDR3 DNA follows: TGTGCCAGCAGCCGGGGTGGGACTAGCGGGCGTGAGCAGTTCTTC.

This sequence joins TRBV7-9 and TRBJ1-1; TRBD1 matches at 10 bases. CDR3 length: 15 residues. The germline V gene encodes CDR1 SEHNR and CDR2 FQNEAQ (reference sequence). J gave up 2 bases and V 3 bases, and 3 bases lay outside the gene matches. CDR3 sequence reads: CASSLTGGLNTEAFF. Written as DNA, the CDR3 is TGTGCCAGCAGCTTGACAGGGGGCCTAAACACTGAAGCTTTCTTT.

The chain combines TRBV28 with TRBJ1-5, with 8 bases that match TRBD1. Trimming removed 3 bases from V and 6 bases from J; junction bases left unmatched: 1. The CDR3 is 13 residues long. CDR1 and CDR2 (germline): MDHEN, SYDVKM. CDR3 region: CASSLTGVQPQHF. DNA for the CDR3: TGTGCCAGCAGTTTGACAGGGGTTCAGCCCCAGCATTTT.

The table lists this clone with many counts. The CDR3 protein is CAWSHQQGARNSPLHF. CDR3 in DNA: TGTGCCTGGAGTCACCAACAGGGGGCTCGGAATTCACCCCTCCACTTT. The chain links TRBV30 to TRBJ1-6; TRBD1 aligns across 9 bases. Germline CDR1 reads GTSNPN; CDR2 reads SVGIG (reference sequence). J lost 7 bases, V lost 2 bases, and 9 bases had no gene match. The CDR3 sequence is 16 residues long.

CDR3 DNA: TGTGCCATCAGTTCAGGTTTGACTAGCTCAGAGACCCAGTACTTC. Protein sequence: CAISSGLTSSETQYF. The chain uses TRBV10-3 and TRBJ2-5; 7 nucleotides align to TRBD2. CDR3 length equals 15 residues. Germline values: CDR1 ENHRY, CDR2 SYGVKD. After removal of 5 bases from V and 4 bases from J, the junction contained 10 bases not matched to a gene.

The J gene is TRBJ1-1, the V gene TRBV18, with D perhaps matching TRBD1 (6 bases). CDR1 is KGHSH, CDR2 LQKENI, per germline. V lost 6 bases, J lost 4 bases, and 12 bases lay in between. The CDR3 extends over 13 amino acids. CDR3: CASSQGQGTEAFF. The CDR3 DNA reads as TGTGCCAGCTCGCAGGGGCAGGGCACTGAAGCTTTCTTT.

The V and J genes are TRBV5-4 and TRBJ1-6; D uncertain. Looked up from germline, CDR1 is SGHNT and CDR2 is YYREEE (reference sequence). Trimming shortened V by 1 base and J by 7 bases, and 15 bases separated the two germline ends. The CDR3 is made up of 16 amino acids. DNA of the CDR3: TGTGCCAGCAGCTTGCCCGGGGATGGCGCGAATTCACCCCTCCACTTT. Its protein product is CASSLPGDGANSPLHF. The complete variable domain, with remaining parts taken from reference TRBV5-4 and TRBJ1-6, reads ETGVTQSPTHLIKTRGQQVTLRCSSQSGHNTVSWYQQALGQGPQFIFQYYREEENGRGNFPPRFSGLQFPNYSSELNVNALELDDSALYLCASSLPGDGANSPLHFGNGTRLTVT.

The chain is built from TRBV7-8 and TRBJ1-6; a weak D match, TRBD1 (6 bases). V dropped 1 base and J dropped 6 bases, with 10 bases sitting between them. The CDR3 has 15 residues. Germline CDR1 is SGHVS and CDR2 is FQNEAQ. CDR3: CASSLGGGLNSPLHF. For the CDR3, the DNA is TGTGCCAGCAGCTTAGGGGGGGGCCTTAATTCACCCCTCCACTTT.

The gene calls are TRBV10-3 and TRBJ2-2; the match to TRBD1 covers 10 bases. The junction had 6 bases not matched to a gene; V was cut back by 6 bases and J by 5 bases. Looked up from germline, CDR1 is ENHRY and CDR2 is SYGVKD. This CDR3 spans 15 amino acids. CDR3 sequence: CAIRGGTGVTGELFF. CDR3 nucleotide sequence: TGTGCCATCAGGGGAGGGACAGGGGTAACCGGGGAGCTGTTTTTT.

This clone was counted a single time. The chain carries TRBV9 and TRBJ1-2; TRBD1 might be the D (6 bases). CDR1 and CDR2 (germline): SGDLS, YYNGEE. CDR3 size: 16 residues. The V end was cut by 4 bases, the J end by 4 bases, with 20 bases between. The CDR3 here is CASSNPSTDSLYGYTF. CDR3 DNA: TGTGCCAGCAGCAACCCCTCGACGGACAGCCTCTATGGCTACACCTTC.

The chain links TRBV5-1 to TRBJ2-1, with 9 bases that match TRBD2. CDR3 size: 16 residues. The junction had 4 bases not matched to a gene; V was cut back by 0 bases and J by 3 bases. Germline CDR1 and CDR2: SGHRS and YFSETQ. This CDR3 reads CASSLARAGGYNEQFF. DNA for the CDR3: TGCGCCAGCAGCTTGGCGCGAGCGGGGGGCTACAATGAGCAGTTCTTC.

J is TRBJ2-7 and V is TRBV4-3; TRBD2 agrees at 10 bases. With V trimmed by 4 bases and J by 5 bases, 14 bases remained unmatched. Germline CDR1 is LGHNA and CDR2 is YSLEER. The CDR3 runs to 17 residues. CDR3 in DNA: TGCGCCAGCAGCCTCTCAAGGGGAGCGGGAGGGCCTAACGAGCAGTACTTC. This codes for CASSLSRGAGGPNEQYF.

The chain recombines TRBV28 with TRBJ2-7; D might be TRBD2 (6 bases). Between the trimmed V and J ends, which lost 6 bases and 2 bases, there was a span of 14 bases. This CDR3 has 14 amino acids. In germline, CDR1 is MDHEN, CDR2 SYDVKM. The CDR3 reads CASSPLAPTYEQYF. DNA for the CDR3: TGTGCCAGCAGCCCGCTAGCGCCCACCTACGAGCAGTACTTC.